The following is a T cell receptor beta chain sequence with its context. Generated by immunoSEQ multiplex PCR, the TCRdb table keeps only in-frame clones and is missing some. The sample gives 20,000 to 25,000 clones, roughly 75% of which show up once; approximately 19% is in the top ten. The data were taken from a study of blood T cell repertoires in COVID-19. In the study overall: Whether acute or convalescent, the COVID-19 samples came from the United States, Italy and Spain. The cDNA or gDNA used as material had been derived from T cells, B-cell-depleted T cells, or PBMCs.

The V segment lost 8 bases and the J segment 9 bases; nucleotides outside the gene matches: 6. The CDR3 is made up of 14 amino acids. The germline V gene encodes CDR1 MNHEY and CDR2 SMNVEV (reference sequence). The sequence was collected from a human donor in a cohort sampled during active or convalescent COVID-19. The chain is built from TRBV27 and TRBJ1-6; the match to TRBD1 covers 11 bases. The material sequenced was peripheral blood. CDR3: CASSGTGGSSPLHF. CDR3 sequence (DNA): TGTGCCAGCTCCGGGACAGGGGGTAGTTCACCCCTCCACTTT.